This T cell receptor (beta chain) was profiled in a study of graft-versus-host responses after intestinal transplantation. Study information: Among the recipients, transplants were multivisceral, liver-intestinal, or isolated intestinal. Every transplant recipient was induced with anti-thymocyte globulin, then maintained on tacrolimus and steroids for 2 to 3 years.

Measured with immunoSEQ multiplex PCR; TCRdb has only the in-frame clones, and not every one. The sample lists some 140,000 clones; around nine tenths were seen once. Germline V CDR1 and CDR2: SGHVS, FQNEAQ. The CDR3 runs to 14 residues. With 5 bases removed from V and 7 bases from J, the gap between germline ends came to 17 bases. The study, taken as a whole, reports: Across patients carrying graft-donor T cell macrochimerism, allografts held high graft-versus-host to host-versus-graft clonal ratios. GvH clones were identified in recipient marrow, with some first appearing in ileum or blood.

Details on this clone: What it binds is not known.

The sequencing here drew on unstimulated CD4+ T cells sorted from spleen or lymph node cells, taken before intestinal transplant. The TCR originated in a human donor who received an intestinal transplant. The J gene is TRBJ1-2, the V gene TRBV7-8; D is possibly TRBD1 (5 bases). The CDR3 bases are TGTGCCAGCAGCCCGGGGCCCCGCCGAGCTGGCTACACCTTC. It codes for CASSPGPRRAGYTF.